These 18 T cell receptor beta chains originate from one sample sequenced in a study of OX40 agonist ivuxolimab in advanced cancers. Profiling relied on immunoSEQ multiplex PCR, and the TCRdb table lists in-frame clones only, not all of them. The sample contains about 24,000 clones, over 80% of which appear only once. Source: CD4+ or CD8+ T cells sorted from blood, taken in a trial of the OX40 agonist ivuxolimab. The source is an adult with an advanced solid tumor such as melanoma, head and neck, liver or kidney cancer.

By its share, this clone is medium-sized (0.01 to 0.1%). The chain recombines TRBV27 with TRBJ1-4; D not resolved. V lost 6 bases and J lost 6, with 11 bases in between. The CDR3 sequence is 13 residues long. Germline assignment: CDR1 MNHEY and CDR2 SMNVEV (reference sequence). CDR3 DNA sequence: TGTGCCAGCAGGTCGGAAAACCATGAAAAACTGTTTTTT. This translates into CASRSENHEKLFF. Filled out from reference TRBV27 and TRBJ1-4, the complete variable domain reads EAQVTQNPRYLITVTGKKLTVTCSQNMNHEYMSWYRQDPGLGLRQIYYSMNVEVTDKGDVPEGYKVSRKEKRNFPLILESPSPNQTSLYFCASRSENHEKLFFGSGTQLSVL.

The chain has TRBV6-5 and TRBJ2-5; possibly TRBD2 for D (5 bases). The germline V gene has CDR1 MNHEY and CDR2 SVGAGI. With 0 bases removed from V and 5 bases from J, the gap between germline ends came to 10 bases. This CDR3 region has 14 residues. The CDR3 region has the DNA TGTGCCAGCAGTTACTCGGAGCTAGCTGAGACCCAGTACTTC. It is translated as CASSYSELAETQYF.

The genes are TRBV4-1 and TRBJ1-5; D is uncertain. This CDR3 contains 17 residues. Trimming took off 2 bases at V and 0 bases at J, with 14 bases between the two ends. CDR1 and CDR2 (germline): MGHRA, YSYEKL. The CDR3 sequence is CASSQRAREYSNQPQHF. The CDR3 coding sequence is TGCGCCAGCAGCCAACGGGCTAGGGAATATAGCAATCAGCCCCAGCATTTT.

This clone was observed a few times. The chain recombines TRBV13 with TRBJ2-3; D ambiguous. The germline V gene encodes CDR1 PRHDT and CDR2 FYEKMQ (reference sequence). The CDR3 is made up of 16 amino acids. V was cut by 3 bases and J by 0 bases, with 13 bases left in between. The CDR3 is CASSLGKSASTDTQYF. The CDR3 DNA is TGTGCCAGCAGCTTGGGAAAGTCGGCCAGCACAGATACGCAGTATTTT.

The chain recombines TRBV18 with TRBJ1-1, with TRBD1 as a possible D gene (6 bases). Germline V gene data show CDR1 as KGHSH and CDR2 as LQKENI. The germline V and J ends were trimmed by 1 base and 4 bases, with 10 bases remaining between them. This CDR3 is built from 14 residues. CDR3 protein: CASSPQGEITEAFF. The DNA for the CDR3 is TGTGCCAGCTCACCACAGGGGGAAATCACTGAAGCTTTCTTT. Filled out from reference TRBV18 and TRBJ1-1, the complete variable domain reads NAGVMQNPRHLVRRRGQEARLRCSPMKGHSHVYWYRQLPEEGLKFMVYLQKENIIDESGMPKERFSAEFPKEGPSILRIQQVVRGDSAAYFCASSPQGEITEAFFGQGTRLTVV.

This clone was seen once. In nucleotides, the CDR3 is TGTGCCACCAGCAGAGATGGGCAGAGAGAAGCTTTCTTT. It yields the protein CATSRDGQREAFF. V usage is TRBV15 and J usage is TRBJ1-1; D gene uncertain. CDR3 length: 13 residues. The V end lost 0 bases, the J end lost 8 bases, and 10 bases lay between the germline ends. In germline, CDR1 is LNHNV, CDR2 YYDKDF (reference sequence).

The CDR3 loop reads CASSEGPGLETQYF. The CDR3 DNA sequence: TGTGCCAGCAGTGAAGGTCCGGGGCTGGAGACCCAGTACTTC. The chain employs TRBV6-1 and TRBJ2-5; D may be TRBD1 or TRBD2 (5 bases each). V was trimmed by 1 base and J by 5 bases, leaving 11 bases between them. The CDR3 has 14 amino acids. Germline CDR1 and CDR2: MNHNS and SASEGT.

The chain is built from TRBV6-4 and TRBJ2-3, with a weak D call TRBD2 (5 bases). CDR3 length: 14 amino acids. The V end lost 5 bases, the J end lost 6 bases, and 15 bases lay between the germline ends. Germline lookup yields CDR1 MRHNA and CDR2 SNTAGT. For the CDR3, the DNA is TGTGCCAGCAGTCCTAGCTCCTCCCGTGATACGCAGTATTTT. Its translation: CASSPSSSRDTQYF.

By proportion, this clone is medium-sized (0.01 to 0.1%). The chain employs TRBV18 and TRBJ2-7; 8 positions agree with TRBD2. The CDR3 contains 15 residues. From germline, CDR1 is KGHSH and CDR2 LQKENI. Germline trimming cut 2 bases from V and 5 bases from J; bases unmatched to any gene: 8. This CDR3 is CASSPSGGPVNEQYF. DNA of the CDR3: TGTGCCAGCTCACCATCGGGAGGGCCGGTCAACGAGCAGTACTTC.

The rearrangement links TRBV5-1 to TRBJ1-3; D is undetermined. With 3 bases removed from V and 0 bases from J, the gap between germline ends came to 7 bases. This CDR3 region has 14 residues. Germline V gene data show CDR1 as SGHRS and CDR2 as YFSETQ. The CDR3 region is CASSSASSGNTIYF. CDR3 DNA: TGCGCCAGCAGCTCGGCCTCCTCTGGAAACACCATATATTTT.

The chain joins TRBV7-9 to TRBJ2-2, with 10 nucleotides matching TRBD1. J gave up 4 bases and V 4 bases, and 6 bases lay outside the gene matches. The CDR3 is 16 amino acids. Germline CDR1 is SEHNR and CDR2 is FQNEAQ (reference sequence). The CDR3 here is CASSSRDRGLTGELFF. The CDR3, as DNA: TGTGCCAGCAGCTCCCGGGACAGGGGCCTCACCGGGGAGCTGTTTTTT.

This chain connects TRBV7-2 to TRBJ1-6, with D perhaps matching TRBD1 (6 bases). Trimming removed 5 bases from V and 8 bases from J, with 13 bases in between. There are 14 residues in the CDR3. Germline CDR1 is SGHTA and CDR2 is FQGNSA. The DNA for the CDR3 is TGTGCCAGCAGCATGGGTCCAGGGGATTCACCCCTCCACTTT. This translates into CASSMGPGDSPLHF.

V usage is TRBV9 and J usage is TRBJ1-4, with no clear D. CDR3 length: 15 amino acids. The V end was cut by 4 bases, the J end by 8 bases, with 18 bases between. Per the germline V gene, CDR1 is SGDLS and CDR2 is YYNGEE. In DNA form, the CDR3 reads TGTGCCAGCAGCTCCGGCCCCGGTAGGGAGGAAAAACTGTTTTTT. Translated: CASSSGPGREEKLFF.

This clone was detected only a few times. The rearrangement joins TRBV5-4 to TRBJ2-7; 9 bases line up with TRBD1. The CDR3 totals 15 residues. CDR1 is SGHNT and CDR2 is YYREEE in the germline V gene (reference sequence). V lost 4 bases to trimming and J lost 5 bases; unmatched junction nucleotides: 10. The CDR3 DNA follows: TGTGCCAGCAGCCCGGGACAGGGTTGGTTCGACGAGCAGTACTTC. It yields the protein CASSPGQGWFDEQYF.

The V and J genes are TRBV7-3 and TRBJ2-3; either TRBD1 or TRBD2 may supply D (6 bases each). The CDR3 totals 15 residues. The V gene's germline CDR1 is SGHTA and CDR2 FQGTGA. Trimming cost V 5 bases and J 4 bases, with 16 bases left between them. CDR3 DNA sequence: TGTGCCAGCAGCCGACTGGGGGGCAGGGCAGATACGCAGTATTTT. Residues: CASSRLGGRADTQYF.

This chain uses TRBV5-6 with TRBJ2-3, with TRBD2 as a possible D gene (6 bases). This CDR3 is 18 amino acids long. Germline V gene data show CDR1 as SGHDT and CDR2 as YYEEEE. Trimming left V 1 base short and J 0 bases short, with 18 bases between. The CDR3: CASSLLPGAAGSTDTQYF. The CDR3 DNA follows: TGTGCCAGCAGCTTGTTGCCCGGGGCGGCGGGGAGCACAGATACGCAGTATTTT.

The chain links TRBV5-8 to TRBJ1-1; no clear D. The CDR3 is 14 residues long. Between the trimmed V and J ends, which lost 1 base and 0 bases, there was a span of 7 bases. Germline V gene lookup returns CDR1 SGHTS and CDR2 YDEGEE. The CDR3 region is CASSLSSLNTEAFF. The CDR3 DNA follows: TGTGCCAGCAGCTTGTCCAGCTTGAACACTGAAGCTTTCTTT. The full variable domain, completed using reference TRBV5-8 and TRBJ1-1, is EAGVTQSPTHLIKTRGQQATLRCSPISGHTSVYWYQQALGLGLQFLLWYDEGEERNRGNFPPRFSGRQFPNYSSELNVNALELEDSALYLCASSLSSLNTEAFFGQGTRLTVV.

As DNA, the CDR3 is TGCGCCAGCAGCTCGGGGATCACAGTGAACACTGAAGCTTTCTTT. This sequence encodes CASSSGITVNTEAFF. The chain has TRBV5-1 and TRBJ1-1, with D uncertain. V was shortened by 3 bases and J by 0 bases, with 12 bases between the two germline ends. The V gene's germline CDR1 is SGHRS and CDR2 YFSETQ. The CDR3 contains 15 residues.